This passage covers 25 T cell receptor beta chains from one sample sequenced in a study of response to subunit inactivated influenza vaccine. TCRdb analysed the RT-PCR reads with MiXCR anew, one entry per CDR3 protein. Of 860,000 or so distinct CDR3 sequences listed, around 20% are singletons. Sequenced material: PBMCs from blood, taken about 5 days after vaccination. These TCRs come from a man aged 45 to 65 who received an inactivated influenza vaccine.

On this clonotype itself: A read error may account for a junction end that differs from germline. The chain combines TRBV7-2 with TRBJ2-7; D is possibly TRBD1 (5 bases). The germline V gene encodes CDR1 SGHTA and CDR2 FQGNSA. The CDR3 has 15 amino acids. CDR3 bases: TGTGCCAGCAGCTTAGGGCCCCAGGGATCCTACGAGCAGCACTTC. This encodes CASSLGPQGSYEQHF.

CDR3 nucleotides: TGTGCCAGCAGTTTATCTATTGCGGGATCGGGTCAGACCCAGTACTTC. It translates to CASSLSIAGSGQTQYF. The gene calls are TRBV28 and TRBJ2-5, with D perhaps matching TRBD2 (6 bases). Germline assignment: CDR1 MDHEN and CDR2 SYDVKM. The CDR3 has 16 amino acids. Trimming stripped 1 base from V and 6 bases from J, with 18 bases between.

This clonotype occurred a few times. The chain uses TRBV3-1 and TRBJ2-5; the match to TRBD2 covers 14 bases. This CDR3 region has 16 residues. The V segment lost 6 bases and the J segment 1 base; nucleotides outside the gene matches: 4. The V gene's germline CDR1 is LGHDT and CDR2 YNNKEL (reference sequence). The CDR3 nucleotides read TGTGCCAGCAGTCGGACTAGCGGGGGGTTCCAAGAGACCCAGTACTTC. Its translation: CASSRTSGGFQETQYF.

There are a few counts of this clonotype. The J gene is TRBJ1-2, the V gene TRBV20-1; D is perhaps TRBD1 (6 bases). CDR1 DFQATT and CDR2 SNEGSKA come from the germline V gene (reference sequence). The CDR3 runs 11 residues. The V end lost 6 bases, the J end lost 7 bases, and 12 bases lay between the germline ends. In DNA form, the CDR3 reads TGCAGTGCCTCAAGGGGGGGTGGCTACACCTTC. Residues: CSASRGGGYTF.

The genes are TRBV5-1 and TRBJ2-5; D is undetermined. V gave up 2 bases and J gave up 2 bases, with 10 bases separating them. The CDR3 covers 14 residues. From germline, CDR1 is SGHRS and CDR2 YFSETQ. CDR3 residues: CASSFVLPQETQYF. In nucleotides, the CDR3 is TGCGCCAGCAGCTTTGTCCTTCCGCAAGAGACCCAGTACTTC.

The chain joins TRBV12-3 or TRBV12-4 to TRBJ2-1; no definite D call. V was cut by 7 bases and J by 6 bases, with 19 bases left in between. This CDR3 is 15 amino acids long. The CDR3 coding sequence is TGTGCCAGCATGAGGTCTTCGGCCTCACCCAATGAGCAGTTCTTC. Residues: CASMRSSASPNEQFF.

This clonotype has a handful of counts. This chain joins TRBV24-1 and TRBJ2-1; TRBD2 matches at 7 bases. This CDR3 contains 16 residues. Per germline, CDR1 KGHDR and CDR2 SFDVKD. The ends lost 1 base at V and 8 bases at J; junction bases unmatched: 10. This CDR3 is CATSDFREGLIYEQFF. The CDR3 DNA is TGTGCCACCAGTGATTTTAGGGAGGGCCTGATTTATGAGCAGTTCTTC.

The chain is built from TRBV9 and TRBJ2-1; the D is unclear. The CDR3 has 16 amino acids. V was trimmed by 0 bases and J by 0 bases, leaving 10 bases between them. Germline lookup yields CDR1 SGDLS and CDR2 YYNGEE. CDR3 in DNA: TGTGCCAGCAGCGTAGATAGGTACAGCTCCTACAATGAGCAGTTCTTC. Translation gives CASSVDRYSSYNEQFF.

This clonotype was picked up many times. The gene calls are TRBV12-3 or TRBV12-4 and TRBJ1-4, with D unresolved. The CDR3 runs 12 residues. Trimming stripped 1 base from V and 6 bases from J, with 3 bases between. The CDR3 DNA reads TGTGCCAGCAGTTTAGGAGATGAAAAACTGTTTTTT. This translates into CASSLGDEKLFF.

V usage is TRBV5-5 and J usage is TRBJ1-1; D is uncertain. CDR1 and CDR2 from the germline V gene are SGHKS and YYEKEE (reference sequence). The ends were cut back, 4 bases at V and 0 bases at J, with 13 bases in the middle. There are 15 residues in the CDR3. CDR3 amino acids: CASSPSDRLNTEAFF. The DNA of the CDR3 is TGTGCCAGCAGCCCATCGGACCGCCTGAACACTGAAGCTTTCTTT. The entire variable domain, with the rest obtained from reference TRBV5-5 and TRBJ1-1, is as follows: DAGVTQSPTHLIKTRGQQVTLRCSPISGHKSVSWYQQVLGQGPQFIFQYYEKEERGRGNFPDRFSARQFPNYSSELNVNALLLGDSALYLCASSPSDRLNTEAFFGQGTRLTVV.

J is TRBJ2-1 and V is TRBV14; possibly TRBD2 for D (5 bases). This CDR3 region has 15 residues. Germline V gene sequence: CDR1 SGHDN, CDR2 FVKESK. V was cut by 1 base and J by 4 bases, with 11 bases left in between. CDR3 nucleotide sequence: TGTGCCAGCAGCCAAGTGTGGGAGCGGTACAATGAGCAGTTCTTC. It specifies CASSQVWERYNEQFF.

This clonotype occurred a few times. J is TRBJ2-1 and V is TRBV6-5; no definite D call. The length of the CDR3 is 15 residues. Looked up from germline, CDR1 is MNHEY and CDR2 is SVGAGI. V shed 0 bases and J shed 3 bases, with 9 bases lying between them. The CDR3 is CASSYSKGSYNEQFF. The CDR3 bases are TGTGCCAGCAGTTACTCCAAGGGCAGCTACAATGAGCAGTTCTTC.

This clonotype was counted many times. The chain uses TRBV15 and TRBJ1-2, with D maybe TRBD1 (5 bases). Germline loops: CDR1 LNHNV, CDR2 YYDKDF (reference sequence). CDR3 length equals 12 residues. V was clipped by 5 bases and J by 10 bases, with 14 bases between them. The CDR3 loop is CATSAGGIDYTF. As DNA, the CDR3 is TGTGCCACCAGCGCCGGGGGGATCGACTACACCTTC. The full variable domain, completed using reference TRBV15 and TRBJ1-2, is DAMVIQNPRYQVTQFGKPVTLSCSQTLNHNVMYWYQQKSSQAPKLLFHYYDKDFNNEADTPDNFQSRRPNTSFCFLDIRSPGLGDTAMYLCATSAGGIDYTFGSGTRLTVV.

This CDR3 reads CASRSTGSQETQYF. The CDR3 DNA reads as TGTGCCAGCAGGTCTACAGGGTCCCAAGAGACCCAGTACTTC. V gene TRBV7-2 combines with J gene TRBJ2-5; D is possibly TRBD1 (6 bases). Germline V gene lookup returns CDR1 SGHTA and CDR2 FQGNSA. The CDR3 runs to 14 residues. Trimming removed 6 bases from V and 1 base from J, with 12 bases in between. Combining the CDR3 with reference TRBV7-2 and TRBJ2-5 gives the whole variable domain GAGVSQSPSNKVTEKGKDVELRCDPISGHTALYWYRQSLGQGLEFLIYFQGNSAPDKSGLPSDRFSAERTGGSVSTLTIQRTQQEDSAVYLCASRSTGSQETQYFGPGTRLLVL.

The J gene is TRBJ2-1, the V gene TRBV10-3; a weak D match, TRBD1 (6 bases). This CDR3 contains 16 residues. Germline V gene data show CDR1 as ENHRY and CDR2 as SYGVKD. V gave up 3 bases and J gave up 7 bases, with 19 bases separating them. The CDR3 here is CAISDPLAGALNEQFF. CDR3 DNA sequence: TGTGCCATCAGTGATCCCCTGGCAGGGGCATTAAATGAGCAGTTCTTC.

CDR3 protein: CASSYPGTSGKVGSQETQYF. CDR3 nucleotide sequence: TGTGCCAGCAGTTACCCTGGGACTAGCGGGAAGGTGGGGTCCCAAGAGACCCAGTACTTC. The chain recombines TRBV6-2 or TRBV6-3 with TRBJ2-5, with TRBD2 matching over 13 bases. The V segment lost 2 bases and the J segment 1 base; nucleotides outside the gene matches: 13. The CDR3 spans 20 residues. The germline V gene encodes CDR1 MNHEY and CDR2 SVGEGT.

The CDR3 spells CASSPDGTGGITEAFF. CDR3 sequence (DNA): TGTGCCAGCAGTCCCGACGGGACAGGGGGTATCACTGAAGCTTTCTTT. V usage is TRBV6-1 and J usage is TRBJ1-1; TRBD1 matches at 11 bases. Looked up from germline, CDR1 is MNHNS and CDR2 is SASEGT. This CDR3 is 16 amino acids long. After removal of 5 bases from V and 4 bases from J, the junction contained 9 bases not matched to a gene.

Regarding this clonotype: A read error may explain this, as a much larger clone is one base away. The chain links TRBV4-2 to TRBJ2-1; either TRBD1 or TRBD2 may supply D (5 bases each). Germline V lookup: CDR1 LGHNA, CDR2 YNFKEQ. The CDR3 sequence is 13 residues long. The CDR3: CSSSQEAGAEQFF. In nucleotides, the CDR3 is TGTTCCAGCAGCCAAGAGGCCGGGGCTGAGCAGTTCTTC.

CDR3 residues: CASNAPGTANTEAFF. The CDR3 bases are TGTGCCAGCAATGCCCCCGGGACAGCGAACACTGAAGCTTTCTTT. The chain couples TRBV12-3 or TRBV12-4 to TRBJ1-1; 7 bases agree with TRBD1. Trimming cost V 7 bases and J 1 base; bases outside gene matches: 9. This CDR3 has 15 amino acids.

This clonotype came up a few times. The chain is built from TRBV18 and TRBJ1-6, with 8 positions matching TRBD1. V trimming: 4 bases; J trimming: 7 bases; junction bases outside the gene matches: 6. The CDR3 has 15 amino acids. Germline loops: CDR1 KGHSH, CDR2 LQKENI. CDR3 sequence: CASSRTGQGNSPLHF. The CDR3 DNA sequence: TGTGCCAGCTCACGGACCGGACAGGGAAATTCACCCCTCCACTTT.

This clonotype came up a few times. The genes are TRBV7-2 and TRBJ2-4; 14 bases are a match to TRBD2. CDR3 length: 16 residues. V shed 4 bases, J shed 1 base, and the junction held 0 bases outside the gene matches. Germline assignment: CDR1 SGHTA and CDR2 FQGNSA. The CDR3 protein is CASSWTSGGAKNIQYF. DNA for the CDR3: TGTGCCAGCAGCTGGACTAGCGGGGGGGCCAAAAACATTCAGTACTTC.

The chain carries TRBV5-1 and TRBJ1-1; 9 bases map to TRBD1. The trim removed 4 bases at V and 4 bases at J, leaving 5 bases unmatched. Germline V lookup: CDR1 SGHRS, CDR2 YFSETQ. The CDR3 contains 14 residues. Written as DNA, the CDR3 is TGCGCCAGCAGCATTCAGACAGGGGGCACTGAAGCTTTCTTT. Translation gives CASSIQTGGTEAFF.

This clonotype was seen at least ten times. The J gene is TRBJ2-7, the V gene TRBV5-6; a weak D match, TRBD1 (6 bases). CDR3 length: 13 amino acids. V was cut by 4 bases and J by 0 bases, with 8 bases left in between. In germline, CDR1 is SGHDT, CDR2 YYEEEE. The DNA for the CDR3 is TGTGCCAGCAGCCACAGGGTCTCCTACGAGCAGTACTTC. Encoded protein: CASSHRVSYEQYF.

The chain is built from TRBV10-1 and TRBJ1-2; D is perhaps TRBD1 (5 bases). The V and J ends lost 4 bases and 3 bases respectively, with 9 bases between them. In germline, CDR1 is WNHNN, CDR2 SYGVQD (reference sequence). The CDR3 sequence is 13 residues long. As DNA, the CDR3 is TGCGCCAGCAGTGCGTTAGGGGACTATGGCTACACCTTC. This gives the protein CASSALGDYGYTF.

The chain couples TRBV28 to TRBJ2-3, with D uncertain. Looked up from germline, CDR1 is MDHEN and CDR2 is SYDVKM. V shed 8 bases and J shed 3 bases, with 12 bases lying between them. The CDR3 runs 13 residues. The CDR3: CASVMGRTDTQYF. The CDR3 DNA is TGTGCCAGCGTGATGGGAAGGACAGATACGCAGTATTTT.